What follows describes a single T cell receptor beta chain. Antigen unknown. TCRdb's table, derived via immunoSEQ multiplex PCR, lists solely in-frame clones and lacks some. The repertoire holds about 68,000 clones, with about 80% as singletons. CDR1 and CDR2 from the germline V gene are MNHNS and SASEGT. The CDR3 totals 14 residues. J gave up 5 bases and V 1 base, and 4 bases lay outside the gene matches. The data are from a study of vaccination effects on CD4 cells after COVID-19. Sequencing in the ViraFEST assay came after antigen-specific CD4+ T cells had been expanded with viral peptide pools, which were used to stimulate PBMC. Once cultured for roughly nine days, the cells underwent separation to obtain CD4+ T cells. Vaccine recipients had no previous SARS-CoV-2 infection; their nucleocapsid antibodies were negative. General study results and limits: In healthy vaccinees, only 1 of 255 vaccine-induced clones cross-reacted with common cold coronaviruses. Few convalescent patients and no early post-infection timepoints were included in the study.

The specimen was CD4+ T cells from PBMCs cultured with SARS-CoV-2 spike peptides, collected before COVID-19 vaccination. The clonotype was recovered from a human donor who received a COVID-19 vaccine. The chain carries TRBV6-1 and TRBJ1-2; 7 bases match TRBD1. CDR3 region: CASSEEAGGYGYTF. In DNA, the CDR3 is TGTGCCAGCAGTGAAGAAGCAGGGGGGTATGGCTACACCTTC.